The 8 T cell receptor beta chains below come from one sample, sequenced in a study of T cell repertoires in cytomegalovirus infection. TCRdb reprocessed the reads with MiXCR, giving one entry per CDR3 protein. This sample yields 200,000 to 300,000 distinct CDR3 sequences, of which around 8.7% are seen a single time; less than 15% belongs to the top ten. Sequenced: PBMCs. The receptors derive from a human donor in good health (CMV status not recorded). Some clones in this sample may be carry-over from other donors' samples.

Details on this clonotype: Since a much larger clone is just one base distant, this may be a read error. The chain is built from TRBV19 and TRBJ2-1; TRBD2 might be the D (5 bases). Germline CDR1 and CDR2: LNHDA and SQIVND (reference sequence). This CDR3 spans 12 amino acids. The CDR3 DNA follows: TGTACCAGTAGTAGGACTCACAATGAGCAGTTCTTC. This encodes CTSSRTHNEQFF.

This clonotype was detected only a few times. The rearrangement links TRBV6-6 to TRBJ2-5; possible D gene TRBD1, 5 bases. Trimming shortened V by 2 bases and J by 4 bases, and 14 bases separated the two germline ends. The CDR3 consists of 15 residues. The V gene's germline CDR1 is MNHNY and CDR2 SVGAGI (reference sequence). Here the CDR3 reads CASSYAKGRGETQYF. The CDR3 DNA reads TGTGCCAGCAGTTACGCTAAGGGGCGCGGAGAGACCCAGTACTTC.

The sample holds many counts of this clonotype. The chain uses TRBV6-8 and TRBJ2-7; D remains ambiguous. This CDR3 is 13 amino acids long. Germline CDR1 MNHGY, CDR2 SAAAGT. V was trimmed by 5 bases and J by 1 base, leaving 9 bases between them. The CDR3 loop reads CASSRHRSYEQYF. CDR3 in DNA: TGTGCCAGCAGTCGACATAGGTCCTACGAGCAGTACTTC.

This clonotype was detected ten times or more. Here the CDR3 DNA reads TGTGCCAGCAGCTTAGCACAGCTCAACGGGGAGCTGTTTTTT. Translated: CASSLAQLNGELFF. J is TRBJ2-2 and V is TRBV11-2; D ambiguous. The V end was cut by 1 base, the J end by 7 bases, with 10 bases between. The CDR3 sequence is 14 residues long. Germline V lookup: CDR1 SGHAT, CDR2 FQNNGV.

This clonotype showed up many times. The rearrangement links TRBV7-2 to TRBJ2-1, with D unclear. Germline V gene sequence: CDR1 SGHTA, CDR2 FQGNSA. The CDR3 covers 11 residues. Trimming left V 5 bases short and J 12 bases short, with 11 bases between. The CDR3 nucleotides read TGTGCCAGCAGCAAGAGCCCAGGGCAGTTCTTC. Protein product: CASSKSPGQFF.

This clonotype was found many times. The chain employs TRBV7-8 and TRBJ1-2; 7 bases are shared with TRBD1. Germline CDR1 reads SGHVS; CDR2 reads FQNEAQ. V shed 4 bases, J shed 4 bases, and the junction held 9 bases outside the gene matches. The CDR3 spans 15 residues. CDR3 DNA sequence: TGTGCCAGCAGCTCCACAGGGGCGATCTCCTATGGCTACACCTTC. This codes for CASSSTGAISYGYTF. Based on the CDR3 plus reference TRBV7-8 and TRBJ1-2, the full variable domain is GAGVSQSPRYKVAKRGQDVALRCDPISGHVSLFWYQQALGQGPEFLTYFQNEAQLDKSGLPSDRFFAERPEGSVSTLKIQRTQQEDSAVYLCASSSTGAISYGYTFGSGTRLTVV.

At least ten counts were recorded for this clonotype. This sequence joins TRBV20-1 and TRBJ2-5; TRBD2 aligns across 7 bases. This CDR3 spans 15 amino acids. The trim removed 3 bases at V and 1 base at J, leaving 8 bases unmatched. CDR1 and CDR2 (germline): DFQATT, SNEGSKA (reference sequence). The CDR3 is CSASGGLGFQETQYF. The DNA of the CDR3 is TGCAGTGCTAGCGGAGGACTAGGGTTCCAAGAGACCCAGTACTTC.

This clonotype was recorded at least ten times. The rearrangement uses TRBV6-2 or TRBV6-3 and TRBJ1-2, with 7 bases fitting TRBD1. Germline V gene data show CDR1 as MNHEY and CDR2 as SVGEGT. V lost 8 bases to trimming and J lost 6 bases; unmatched junction nucleotides: 24. This CDR3 is built from 18 residues. CDR3 DNA sequence: TGTGCCAGCCGGAACAACCTCCTTCCGGGACAGAAGGCGGATGGCTACACCTTC. The encoded protein is CASRNNLLPGQKADGYTF.